These 7 T cell receptor beta chains originate from one sample sequenced in a study of spatial heterogeneity in lung cancer. No cognate antigen is known for these TCRs. As for time point: sample taken at primary tumor resection. Each CDR3 protein is one row after TCRdb ran MiXCR on the 5' RACE reads. The data contain roughly 15,000 distinct CDR3 sequences, approximately 4.5% of them seen just once; the ten biggest clones take up 18%. Findings of the study overall: The study found that expanded intratumoral alpha and beta TCR counts tracked tumor mutation counts.

Sequences were derived from lung tumor tissue, sampled at surgery. These receptors came from a female donor with early-stage non-small cell lung cancer.

This clonotype came up many times. The chain has TRBV5-1 and TRBJ1-1; the D is unclear. Deletions cut 0 bases from V and 0 bases from J, with 12 bases between. CDR1 and CDR2 (germline): SGHRS, YFSETQ. The CDR3 loop spans 16 amino acids. CDR3 sequence: CASSLGPHSLNTEAFF. The DNA of the CDR3 is TGCGCCAGCAGCTTGGGCCCACATTCCTTGAACACTGAAGCTTTCTTT.

This clonotype was seen many times. CDR3 coding DNA: TGTGCCAGCAGCTTATCTCACCAAGAGACCCAGTACTTC. Amino acids: CASSLSHQETQYF. The V gene is TRBV7-3, the J gene TRBJ2-5; D remains unclear. The length of the CDR3 is 13 residues. Germline V gene lookup returns CDR1 SGHTA and CDR2 FQGTGA. Trimming removed 2 bases at V and 0 bases at J, with 4 bases between.

This clonotype is termed medium-sized. The chain is built from TRBV6-2 or TRBV6-3 and TRBJ2-3; D is uncertain. Germline V gene sequence: CDR1 MNHEY, CDR2 SVGEGT. V was clipped by 5 bases and J by 1 base, with 1 base between them. There are 11 residues in the CDR3. The CDR3 reads CASSRTDTQYF. The CDR3 DNA is TGTGCCAGCAGTCGCACAGATACGCAGTATTTT.

This clonotype came up many times. The J gene is TRBJ1-2, the V gene TRBV4-1; D is ambiguous. Trimming cost V 0 bases and J 5 bases, with 13 bases left between them. CDR3 length: 15 residues. Germline CDR1 reads MGHRA; CDR2 reads YSYEKL. CDR3 sequence: CASSQDSPVFYGYTF. The CDR3 nucleotides read TGCGCCAGCAGCCAAGATTCCCCAGTCTTTTATGGCTACACCTTC.

This clonotype was counted many times. The V and J genes are TRBV2 and TRBJ1-1, with D unclear. Germline V gives CDR1 SNHLY, CDR2 FYNNEI. There are 12 residues in the CDR3. V was trimmed by 6 bases and J by 5 bases, leaving 10 bases between them. The DNA for the CDR3 is TGTGCCAGCAGAAGGGATGGGACTGAAGCTTTCTTT. This sequence encodes CASRRDGTEAFF.

This clonotype was detected many times. The chain carries TRBV5-1 and TRBJ1-2; D is uncertain. Per the germline V gene, CDR1 is SGHRS and CDR2 is YFSETQ. The CDR3 is made up of 15 amino acids. V was shortened by 0 bases and J by 8 bases, with 17 bases between the two germline ends. The CDR3 DNA is TGCGCCAGCAGCTTGGGGTTAAGCCCCGGGGAAGGCTACACCTTC. Translating gives CASSLGLSPGEGYTF.

This clonotype has only a few counts. This chain uses TRBV27 with TRBJ1-2, with TRBD1 as a possible D gene (6 bases). V lost 2 bases and J 2 bases, leaving 9 bases between the germline ends. The germline CDR1 and CDR2 sequences are MNHEY and SMNVEV (reference sequence). The CDR3 length is 14 residues. CDR3 DNA sequence: TGTGCCAGCAGTTTAGACAGGATAAACTATGGCTACACCTTC. Translating gives CASSLDRINYGYTF.